These 7 T cell receptor beta chains share one sample of origin, sequenced in a study of blood T cell repertoires in COVID-19. The assay was immunoSEQ multiplex PCR, and TCRdb's table has in-frame clones only and misses some. The sample contains tens of thousands of clones, roughly 91% of which appear only once. Sequenced: peripheral blood. Source of these receptors: an elderly woman with active or convalescent COVID-19.

The chain recombines TRBV18 with TRBJ1-3, with TRBD1 matching 7 bases. The germline V gene encodes CDR1 KGHSH and CDR2 LQKENI. This CDR3 is built from 15 residues. V gave up 5 bases and J gave up 2 bases; unmatched junction bases: 6. The CDR3 loop is CASSSTGAAGNTIYF. CDR3 nucleotide sequence: TGTGCCAGCTCATCCACAGGGGCCGCTGGAAACACCATATATTTT.

The V and J genes are TRBV18 and TRBJ1-2; 8 bases agree with TRBD1. This CDR3 contains 15 residues. Germline CDR1 and CDR2: KGHSH and LQKENI. The V segment lost 5 bases and the J segment 1 base; nucleotides outside the gene matches: 6. CDR3 loop: CASSKDRESNYGYTF. CDR3 DNA sequence: TGTGCCAGCTCAAAGGACAGGGAAAGTAACTATGGCTACACCTTC.

The V and J genes are TRBV5-8 and TRBJ2-3; TRBD1 matches 7 bases. V was pared by 2 bases and J by 0 bases, with 15 bases of the junction left unmatched. There are 19 residues in the CDR3. CDR1 and CDR2 (germline): SGHTS, YDEGEE. DNA of the CDR3: TGTGCCAGCAGCTTTACAGGGGCCGCTTCAGGCCCTAGCACAGATACGCAGTATTTT. It encodes CASSFTGAASGPSTDTQYF.

The rearrangement links TRBV19 to TRBJ1-6, with a possible D match to TRBD1 (6 bases). V lost 9 bases to trimming and J lost 9 bases, with 27 bases between them. This CDR3 region has 17 residues. Germline CDR1 LNHDA, CDR2 SQIVND (reference sequence). The DNA for the CDR3 is TGTGCCAGCCGAGCTGTAAACAGGGCAATAGTGAGTTCACCCCTCCACTTT. Its translation: CASRAVNRAIVSSPLHF.

The V call is TRBV7-2, the J call TRBJ1-2; D uncertain. The CDR3 is made up of 14 amino acids. Germline V gene sequence: CDR1 SGHTA, CDR2 FQGNSA. V was pared by 4 bases and J by 5 bases, with 14 bases between. CDR3: CASSSSWTGYGYTF. The CDR3 DNA is TGTGCCAGCAGCTCGAGTTGGACTGGTTATGGCTACACCTTC.

The chain is built from TRBV6-5 and TRBJ1-1, with 8 bases that match TRBD1. Looked up from germline, CDR1 is MNHEY and CDR2 is SVGAGI. The CDR3 has 13 residues. V gave up 6 bases and J gave up 5 bases; unmatched junction bases: 5. CDR3 sequence: CASSWDRRTEAFF. The CDR3 DNA reads TGTGCCAGCAGCTGGGACAGGAGGACTGAAGCTTTCTTT.

DNA for the CDR3: TGTGCCAGCAGCTTAGGTCCCAGGGCCGGATCCTACGAGCAGTACTTC. This translates into CASSLGPRAGSYEQYF. The V and J genes are TRBV7-2 and TRBJ2-7; D perhaps matches TRBD1 (5 bases). The length of the CDR3 is 16 residues. Trimming stripped 1 base from V and 1 base from J, with 14 bases between. Germline assignment: CDR1 SGHTA and CDR2 FQGNSA.